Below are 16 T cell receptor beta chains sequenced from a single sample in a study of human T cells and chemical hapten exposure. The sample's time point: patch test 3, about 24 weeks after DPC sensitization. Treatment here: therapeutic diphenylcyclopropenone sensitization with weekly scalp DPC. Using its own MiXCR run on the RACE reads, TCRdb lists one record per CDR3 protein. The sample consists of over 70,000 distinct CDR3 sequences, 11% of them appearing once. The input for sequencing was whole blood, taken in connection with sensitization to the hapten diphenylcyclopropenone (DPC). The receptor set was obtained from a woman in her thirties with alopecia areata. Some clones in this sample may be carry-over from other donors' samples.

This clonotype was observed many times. Here the CDR3 reads CASSWTGDGGYTF. CDR3 DNA sequence: TGTGCCAGCAGTTGGACAGGGGATGGTGGCTACACCTTC. This rearrangement joins TRBV27 to TRBJ1-2; 9 nucleotides agree with TRBD1. The CDR3 contains 13 residues. Germline V gene data show CDR1 as MNHEY and CDR2 as SMNVEV (reference sequence). The trim removed 4 bases at V and 7 bases at J, leaving 4 bases unmatched.

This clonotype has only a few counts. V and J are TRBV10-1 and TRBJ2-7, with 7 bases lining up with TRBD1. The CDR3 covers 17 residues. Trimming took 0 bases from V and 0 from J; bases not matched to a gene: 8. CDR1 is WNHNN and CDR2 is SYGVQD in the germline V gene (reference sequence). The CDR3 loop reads CASSESNGTVISYEQYV. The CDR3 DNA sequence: TGCGCCAGCAGTGAGTCGAACGGGACAGTGATCTCCTACGAGCAGTACGTC.

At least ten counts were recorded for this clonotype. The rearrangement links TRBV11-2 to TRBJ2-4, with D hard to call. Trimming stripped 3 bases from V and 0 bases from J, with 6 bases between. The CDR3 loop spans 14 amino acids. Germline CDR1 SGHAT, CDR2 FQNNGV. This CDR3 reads CASSLALAKNIQYF. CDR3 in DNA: TGTGCCAGCAGCTTGGCCTTAGCCAAAAACATTCAGTACTTC.

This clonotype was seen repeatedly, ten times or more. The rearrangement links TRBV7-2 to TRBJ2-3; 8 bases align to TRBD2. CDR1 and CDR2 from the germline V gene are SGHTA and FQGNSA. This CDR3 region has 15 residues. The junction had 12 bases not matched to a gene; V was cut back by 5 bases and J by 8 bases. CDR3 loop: CASSPRGAGEVTQYF. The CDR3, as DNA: TGTGCCAGCAGCCCGAGAGGAGCGGGAGAGGTTACGCAGTATTTT.

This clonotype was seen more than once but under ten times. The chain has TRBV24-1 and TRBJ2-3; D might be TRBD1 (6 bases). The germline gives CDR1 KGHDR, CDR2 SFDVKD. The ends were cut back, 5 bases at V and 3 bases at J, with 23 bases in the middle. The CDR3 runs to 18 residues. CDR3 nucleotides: TGTGCCACCAGTGCCACCCCCGGGACATGGGCCAAGACAGATACGCAGTATTTT. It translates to CATSATPGTWAKTDTQYF.

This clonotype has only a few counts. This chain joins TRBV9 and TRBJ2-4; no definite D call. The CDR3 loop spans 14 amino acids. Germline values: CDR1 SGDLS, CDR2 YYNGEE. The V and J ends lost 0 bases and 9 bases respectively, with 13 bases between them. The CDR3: CASSVGYSISIQYF. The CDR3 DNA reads TGTGCCAGCAGCGTAGGGTATTCGATAAGCATTCAGTACTTC.

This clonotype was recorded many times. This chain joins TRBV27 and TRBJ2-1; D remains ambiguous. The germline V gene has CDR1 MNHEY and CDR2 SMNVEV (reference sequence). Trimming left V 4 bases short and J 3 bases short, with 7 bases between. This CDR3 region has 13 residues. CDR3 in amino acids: CASSSFDYNEQFF. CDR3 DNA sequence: TGTGCCAGCAGTTCCTTTGACTACAATGAGCAGTTCTTC.

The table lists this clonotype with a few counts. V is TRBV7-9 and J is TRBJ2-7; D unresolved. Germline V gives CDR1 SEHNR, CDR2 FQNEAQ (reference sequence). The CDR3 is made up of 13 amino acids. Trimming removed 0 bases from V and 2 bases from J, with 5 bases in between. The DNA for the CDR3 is TGTGCCAGCAGCTTAGCCGTACCCTACGAGCAGTACTTC. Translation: CASSLAVPYEQYF.

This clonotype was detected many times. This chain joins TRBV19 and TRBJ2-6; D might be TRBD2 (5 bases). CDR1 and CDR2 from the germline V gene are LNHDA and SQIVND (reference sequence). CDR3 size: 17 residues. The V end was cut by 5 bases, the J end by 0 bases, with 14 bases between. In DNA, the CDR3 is TGTGCCAGTAGTGTGAGCGGTACGAGCTCTGGGGCCAACGTCCTGACTTTC. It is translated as CASSVSGTSSGANVLTF.

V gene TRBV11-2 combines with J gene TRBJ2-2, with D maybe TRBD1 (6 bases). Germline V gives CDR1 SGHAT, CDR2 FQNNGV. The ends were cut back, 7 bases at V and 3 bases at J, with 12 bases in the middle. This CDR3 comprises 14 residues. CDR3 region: CASTSTGYTGELFF. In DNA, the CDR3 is TGTGCCAGCACATCTACAGGGTACACCGGGGAGCTGTTTTTT.

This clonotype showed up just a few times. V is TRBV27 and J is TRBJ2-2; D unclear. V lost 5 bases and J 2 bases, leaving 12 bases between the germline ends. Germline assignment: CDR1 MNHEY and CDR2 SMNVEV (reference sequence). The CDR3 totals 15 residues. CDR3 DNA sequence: TGTGCCAGCAGTCCCTCGAGGATCAACACCGGGGAGCTGTTTTTT. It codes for CASSPSRINTGELFF.

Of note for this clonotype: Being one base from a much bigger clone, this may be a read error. CDR3: CAASGLAAPNTGELFF. The CDR3 coding sequence is TGTGCCGCCAGCGGACTAGCGGCTCCGAACACCGGGGAGCTGTTTTTT. V and J are TRBV24-1 and TRBJ2-2, with TRBD2 matching over 10 bases. Germline CDR1 reads KGHDR; CDR2 reads SFDVKD. The CDR3 covers 16 residues.

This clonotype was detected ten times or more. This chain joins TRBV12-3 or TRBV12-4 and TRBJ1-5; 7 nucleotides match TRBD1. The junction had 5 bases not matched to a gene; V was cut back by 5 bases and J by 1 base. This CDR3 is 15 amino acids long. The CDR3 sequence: CASSHRGESNQPQHF. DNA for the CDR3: TGTGCCAGCAGTCACAGGGGAGAGAGCAATCAGCCCCAGCATTTT.

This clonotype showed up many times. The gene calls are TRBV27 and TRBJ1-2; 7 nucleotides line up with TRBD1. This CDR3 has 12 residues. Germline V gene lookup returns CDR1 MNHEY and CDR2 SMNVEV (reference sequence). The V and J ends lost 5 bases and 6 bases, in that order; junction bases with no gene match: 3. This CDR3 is CASSLTGDGYTF. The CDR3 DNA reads TGTGCCAGCAGTCTAACAGGGGATGGCTACACCTTC.

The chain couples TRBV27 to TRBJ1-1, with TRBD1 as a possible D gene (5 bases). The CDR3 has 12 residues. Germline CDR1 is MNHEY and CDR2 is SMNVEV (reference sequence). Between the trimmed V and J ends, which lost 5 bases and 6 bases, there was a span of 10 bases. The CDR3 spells CASSPGTAEAFF. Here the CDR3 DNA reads TGTGCCAGCAGTCCCGGGACGGCTGAAGCTTTCTTT.

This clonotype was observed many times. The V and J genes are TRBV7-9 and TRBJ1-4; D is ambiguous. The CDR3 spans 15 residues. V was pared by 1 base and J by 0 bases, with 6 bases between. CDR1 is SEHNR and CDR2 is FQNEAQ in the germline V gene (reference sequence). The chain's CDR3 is CASSLVFATNEKLFF. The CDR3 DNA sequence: TGTGCCAGCAGCTTAGTATTTGCAACTAATGAAAAACTGTTTTTT.